The 4 T cell receptor beta chains listed next were all sequenced from one sample in a study of blood T cell repertoires in COVID-19. This table comes from immunoSEQ multiplex PCR, and its TCRdb copy is limited to in-frame clones, with some not included. This sample carries roughly 200,000 clones, roughly three quarters of them seen once, and the ten largest clones take 8.6%. Sequenced sample: peripheral blood. The source is a woman aged 45-59 years with active or convalescent COVID-19.

The chain has TRBV5-4 and TRBJ2-1; D might be TRBD1 (5 bases). There are 12 residues in the CDR3. Looked up from germline, CDR1 is SGHNT and CDR2 is YYREEE (reference sequence). V was pared by 0 bases and J by 9 bases, with 7 bases between. CDR3 protein: CASSLDRGEQFF. The DNA for the CDR3 is TGTGCCAGCAGCTTGGATAGGGGTGAGCAGTTCTTC.

This clone appeared once. The rearrangement links TRBV7-3 to TRBJ2-1; 12 bases match TRBD2. Losses at the gene ends were 4 bases for V and 7 bases for J; bases not matched to a gene: 5. The CDR3 is made up of 15 amino acids. CDR1 and CDR2 (germline): SGHTA, FQGTGA. The CDR3 DNA sequence: TGTGCCAGCAGCTGGACTAGCGGGGCTGTGAATGAGCAGTTCTTC. This sequence encodes CASSWTSGAVNEQFF. The full variable domain, in which reference TRBV7-3 and TRBJ2-1 provide the parts outside the CDR3, is GAGVSQTPSNKVTEKGKYVELRCDPISGHTALYWYRQSLGQGPEFLIYFQGTGAADDSGLPNDRFFAVRPEGSVSTLKIQRTERGDSAVYLCASSWTSGAVNEQFFGPGTRLTVL.

The V and J genes are TRBV6-5 and TRBJ2-1; 11 bases line up with TRBD2. V shed 6 bases and J 9 bases; nucleotides not matched to a gene: 10. CDR1 is MNHEY, CDR2 SVGAGI, per germline. The CDR3 spans 15 residues. The CDR3 loop is CASRAGTSGIPEQFF. Written as DNA, the CDR3 is TGTGCCAGCAGGGCCGGGACTAGCGGTATCCCTGAGCAGTTCTTC.

Only a few counts were recorded for this clone. The gene calls are TRBV4-1 and TRBJ1-5; D is undetermined. This CDR3 is 17 amino acids long. Between the trimmed V and J ends, which lost 0 bases and 1 base, there was a span of 13 bases. Germline V lookup: CDR1 MGHRA, CDR2 YSYEKL. The CDR3 here is CASSQEVAVGSNQPQHF. Here the CDR3 DNA reads TGCGCCAGCAGCCAAGAGGTGGCGGTTGGAAGCAATCAGCCCCAGCATTTT.